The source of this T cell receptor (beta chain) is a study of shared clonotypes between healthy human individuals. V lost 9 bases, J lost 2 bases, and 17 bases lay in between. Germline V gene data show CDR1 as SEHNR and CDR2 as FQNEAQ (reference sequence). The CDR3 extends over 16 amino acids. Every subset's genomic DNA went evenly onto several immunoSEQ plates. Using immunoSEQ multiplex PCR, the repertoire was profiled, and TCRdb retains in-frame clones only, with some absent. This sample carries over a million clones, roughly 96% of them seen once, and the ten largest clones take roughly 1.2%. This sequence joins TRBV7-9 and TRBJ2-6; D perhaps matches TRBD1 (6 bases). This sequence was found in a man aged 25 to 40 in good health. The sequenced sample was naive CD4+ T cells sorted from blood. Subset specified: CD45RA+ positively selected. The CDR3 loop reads CARSTGEGAGANVLTF. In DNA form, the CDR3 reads TGTGCCAGATCGACAGGCGAGGGAGCTGGGGCCAACGTCCTGACTTTC.